The sequence of this T cell receptor beta chain was determined in a study of T cell repertoires in aging, cancer and after chemotherapy. The CDR3 runs 15 residues. From germline, CDR1 is GTSNPN and CDR2 SVGIG (reference sequence). TCR beta rearrangements were amplified from peripheral blood genomic DNA. With respect to this clonotype: One end of the junction does not line up with germline, which may come from a read error.

A mixed TRB-A/B primer pool amplified rearranged TRB by multiplex touch-down PCR. A single record per CDR3 protein comes from TCRdb applying MiXCR to the multiplex PCR reads. The data hold about 2,900 distinct CDR3 sequences, with about 30% observed a single time. This rearrangement joins TRBV30 to TRBJ2-6; D assignment may be TRBD1 or TRBD2 (5 bases each). The receptor's source is a human donor with a solid tumor. Material: blood. Here the CDR3 reads CAWSGASSGADVLTF. The CDR3 coding sequence is TGTGCCTGGAGCGGGGCGAGCTCTGGGGCCGACGTCCTGACTTTC.